The T cell receptor (beta chain) under discussion was sequenced for a study of T cells after yellow fever vaccination. Study observations and caveats: Among primary-vaccination clones, most reappeared after the booster, at 95% to 96% for CD4 and roughly 88% for CD8.

This CDR3 has 16 amino acids. V lost 4 bases, J lost 3 bases, and 8 bases stayed unmatched. CDR1 and CDR2 from the germline V gene are SEHNR and FQNEAQ (reference sequence). This clonotype has at least ten counts. Its antigen is undetermined. Via MiXCR, TCRdb re-called the 5' RACE reads, giving one row per CDR3 protein. The table shows about 74,000 distinct CDR3 sequences, with approximately 7% occurring only once. The specimen was CD8+ T cells sorted from PBMCs, collected about 5 days after the first yellow fever vaccination. This sequence was found in a man between 18 and 35 years old who received the YFV17D yellow fever vaccine. V and J are TRBV7-9 and TRBJ2-2, with 7 bases fitting TRBD1. Written as DNA, the CDR3 is TGTGCCAGCAGCTCAGTTCGGGACAGCGACACCGGGGAGCTGTTTTTT. It yields the protein CASSSVRDSDTGELFF. Filled out from reference TRBV7-9 and TRBJ2-2, the complete variable domain reads DTGVSQNPRHKITKRGQNVTFRCDPISEHNRLYWYRQTLGQGPEFLTYFQNEAQLEKSRLLSDRFSAERPKGSFSTLEIQRTEQGDSAMYLCASSSVRDSDTGELFFGEGSRLTVL.